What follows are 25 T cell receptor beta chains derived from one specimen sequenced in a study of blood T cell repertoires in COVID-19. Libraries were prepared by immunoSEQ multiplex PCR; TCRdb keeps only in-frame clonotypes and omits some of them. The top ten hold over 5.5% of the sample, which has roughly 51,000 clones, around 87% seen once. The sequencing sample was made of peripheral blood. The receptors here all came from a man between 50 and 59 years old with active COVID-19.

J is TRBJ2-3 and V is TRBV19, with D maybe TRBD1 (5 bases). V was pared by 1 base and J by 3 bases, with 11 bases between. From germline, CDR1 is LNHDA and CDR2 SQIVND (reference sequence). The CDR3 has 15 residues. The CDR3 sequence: CASSIGWGITDTQYF. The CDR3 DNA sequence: TGTGCCAGTAGTATAGGTTGGGGCATAACAGATACGCAGTATTTT.

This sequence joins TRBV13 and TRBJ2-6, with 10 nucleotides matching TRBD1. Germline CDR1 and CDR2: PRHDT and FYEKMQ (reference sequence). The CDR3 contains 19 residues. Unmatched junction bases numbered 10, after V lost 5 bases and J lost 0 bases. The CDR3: CASSQRDRGSYSGANVLTF. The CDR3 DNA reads TGTGCCAGCAGCCAAAGGGACAGGGGCTCATACTCTGGGGCCAACGTCCTGACTTTC.

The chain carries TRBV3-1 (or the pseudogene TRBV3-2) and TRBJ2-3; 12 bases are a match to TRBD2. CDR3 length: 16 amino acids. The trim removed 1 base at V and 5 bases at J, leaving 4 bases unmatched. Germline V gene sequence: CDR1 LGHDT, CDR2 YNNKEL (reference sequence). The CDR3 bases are TGTGCCAGCAGCCAAGTACTAGCGGGGGGAGGAGATACGCAGTATTTT. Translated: CASSQVLAGGGDTQYF.

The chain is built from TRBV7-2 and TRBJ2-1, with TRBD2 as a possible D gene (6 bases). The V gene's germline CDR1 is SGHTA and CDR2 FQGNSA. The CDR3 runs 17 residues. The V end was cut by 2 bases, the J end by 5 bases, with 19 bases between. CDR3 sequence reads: CASSLPAGSGPNNEQFF. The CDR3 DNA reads TGTGCCAGCAGCTTACCCGCGGGGTCCGGCCCGAACAATGAGCAGTTCTTC. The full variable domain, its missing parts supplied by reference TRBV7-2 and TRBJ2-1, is GAGVSQSPSNKVTEKGKDVELRCDPISGHTALYWYRQSLGQGLEFLIYFQGNSAPDKSGLPSDRFSAERTGGSVSTLTIQRTQQEDSAVYLCASSLPAGSGPNNEQFFGPGTRLTVL.

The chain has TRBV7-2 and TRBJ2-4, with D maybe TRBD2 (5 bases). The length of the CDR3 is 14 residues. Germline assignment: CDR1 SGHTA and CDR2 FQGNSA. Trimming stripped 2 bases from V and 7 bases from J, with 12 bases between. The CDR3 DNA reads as TGTGCCAGCAGCTTATTGGGCCCGGGGAACATTCAGTACTTC. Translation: CASSLLGPGNIQYF.

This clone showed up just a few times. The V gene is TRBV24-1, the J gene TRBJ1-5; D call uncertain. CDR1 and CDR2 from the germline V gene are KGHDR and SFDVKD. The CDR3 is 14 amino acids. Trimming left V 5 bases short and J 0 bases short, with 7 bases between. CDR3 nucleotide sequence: TGTGCCACCAGTGCAGGTAATAGCAATCAGCCCCAGCATTTT. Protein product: CATSAGNSNQPQHF.

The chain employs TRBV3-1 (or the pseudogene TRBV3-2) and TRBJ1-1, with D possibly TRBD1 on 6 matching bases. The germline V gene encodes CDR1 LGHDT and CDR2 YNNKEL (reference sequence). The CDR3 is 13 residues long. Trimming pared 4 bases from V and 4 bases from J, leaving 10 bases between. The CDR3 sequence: CASSPTGTTEAFF. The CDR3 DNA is TGTGCCAGCAGCCCTACAGGGACCACTGAAGCTTTCTTT.

CDR3 coding DNA: TGTGCCAGCAGCATGGGACTTTCCTCCTACGAGCAGTACTTC. It is translated as CASSMGLSSYEQYF. This chain links TRBV9 with TRBJ2-7, with D tentatively TRBD2 (6 bases). Germline lookup yields CDR1 SGDLS and CDR2 YYNGEE. This CDR3 contains 14 residues. The V and J ends lost 4 bases and 0 bases respectively, with 11 bases between them.

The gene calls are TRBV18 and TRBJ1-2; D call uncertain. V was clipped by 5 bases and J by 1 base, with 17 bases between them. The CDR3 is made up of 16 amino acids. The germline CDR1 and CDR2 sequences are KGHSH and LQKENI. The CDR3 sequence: CASSSGWQTHNYGYTF. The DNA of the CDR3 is TGTGCCAGCTCATCCGGGTGGCAGACTCATAACTATGGCTACACCTTC.

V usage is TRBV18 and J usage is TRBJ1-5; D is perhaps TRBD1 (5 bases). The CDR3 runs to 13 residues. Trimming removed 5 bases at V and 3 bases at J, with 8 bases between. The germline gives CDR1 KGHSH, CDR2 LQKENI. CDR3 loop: CASSDSLNQPQHF. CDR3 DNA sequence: TGTGCCAGCTCAGACAGCCTCAATCAGCCCCAGCATTTT.

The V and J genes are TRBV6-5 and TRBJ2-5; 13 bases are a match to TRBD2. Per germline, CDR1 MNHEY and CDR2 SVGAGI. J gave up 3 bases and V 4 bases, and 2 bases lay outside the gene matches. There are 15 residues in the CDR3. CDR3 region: CASSSGTSGKETQYF. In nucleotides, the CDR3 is TGTGCCAGCAGTTCAGGGACTAGCGGGAAAGAGACCCAGTACTTC.

CDR3 residues: CASSPINIGGGYTF. As DNA, the CDR3 is TGTGCCAGCAGTCCCATCAATATCGGAGGCGGCTACACCTTC. The rearrangement links TRBV28 to TRBJ1-2, with D hard to call. The CDR3 runs to 14 residues. Per the germline V gene, CDR1 is MDHEN and CDR2 is SYDVKM. V was cut by 5 bases and J by 8 bases, with 18 bases left in between.

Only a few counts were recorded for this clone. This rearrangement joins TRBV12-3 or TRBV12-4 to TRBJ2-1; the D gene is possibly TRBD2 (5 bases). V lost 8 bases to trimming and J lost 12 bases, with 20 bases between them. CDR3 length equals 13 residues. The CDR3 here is CASVNRANGGQFF. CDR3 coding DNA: TGTGCCAGCGTAAACCGGGCCAACGGAGGGCAGTTCTTC.

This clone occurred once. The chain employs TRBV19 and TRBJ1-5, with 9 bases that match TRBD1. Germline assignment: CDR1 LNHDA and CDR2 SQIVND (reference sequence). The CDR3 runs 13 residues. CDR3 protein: CASDGQGFQPQHF. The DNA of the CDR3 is TGTGCAAGTGACGGACAGGGGTTTCAGCCCCAGCATTTT.

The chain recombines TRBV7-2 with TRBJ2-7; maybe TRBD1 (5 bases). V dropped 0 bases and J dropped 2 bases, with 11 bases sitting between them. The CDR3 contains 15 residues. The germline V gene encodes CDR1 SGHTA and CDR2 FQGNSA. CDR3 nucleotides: TGTGCCAGCAGCTTAGCGCAGGGCGGTACCTACGAGCAGTACTTC. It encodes CASSLAQGGTYEQYF.

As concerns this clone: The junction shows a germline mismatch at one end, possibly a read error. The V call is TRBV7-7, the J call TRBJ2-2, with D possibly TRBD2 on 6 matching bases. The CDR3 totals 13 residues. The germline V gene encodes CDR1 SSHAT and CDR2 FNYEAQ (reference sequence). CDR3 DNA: TGTGCTAGCAGCTCGTGGGGGGCCGGGGAGCTGTTTTTT. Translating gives CASSSWGAGELFF.

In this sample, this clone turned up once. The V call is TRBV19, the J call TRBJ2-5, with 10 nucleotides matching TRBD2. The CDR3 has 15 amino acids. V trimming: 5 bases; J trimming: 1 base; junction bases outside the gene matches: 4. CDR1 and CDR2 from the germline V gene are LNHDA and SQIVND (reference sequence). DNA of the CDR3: TGTGCCAGTAGTCGTAGCGGGGGGATCCAAGAGACCCAGTACTTC. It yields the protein CASSRSGGIQETQYF.

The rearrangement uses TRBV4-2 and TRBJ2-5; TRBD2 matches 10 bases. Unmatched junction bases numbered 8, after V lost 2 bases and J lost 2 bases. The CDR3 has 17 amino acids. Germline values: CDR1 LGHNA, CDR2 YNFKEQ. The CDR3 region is CASSQKGAGGRQETQYF. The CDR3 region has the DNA TGTGCCAGCAGCCAAAAGGGAGCGGGGGGGCGACAAGAGACCCAGTACTTC.

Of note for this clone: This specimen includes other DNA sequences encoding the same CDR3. The CDR3 sequence: CASSVGTSGGIQETQYF. In nucleotides, the CDR3 is TGTGCCAGCAGCGTAGGGACTAGCGGGGGAATCCAAGAGACCCAGTACTTC. The chain joins TRBV9 to TRBJ2-5, with 13 bases matching TRBD2. This CDR3 is 17 amino acids long. CDR1 is SGDLS and CDR2 is YYNGEE in the germline V gene. Unmatched junction bases numbered 3, after V lost 0 bases and J lost 1 base.

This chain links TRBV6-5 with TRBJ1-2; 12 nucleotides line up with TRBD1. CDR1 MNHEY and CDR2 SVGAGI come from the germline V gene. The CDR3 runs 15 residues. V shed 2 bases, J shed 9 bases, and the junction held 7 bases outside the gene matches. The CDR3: CASSYTGTGGGSYTF. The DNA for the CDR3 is TGTGCCAGCAGTTACACCGGGACAGGGGGCGGTAGCTACACCTTC.

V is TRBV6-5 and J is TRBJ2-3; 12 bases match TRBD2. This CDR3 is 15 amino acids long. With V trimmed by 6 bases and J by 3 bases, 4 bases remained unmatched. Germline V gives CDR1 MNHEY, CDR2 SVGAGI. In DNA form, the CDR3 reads TGTGCCAGCAGCATACTAGCGGGAGGAACAGATACGCAGTATTTT. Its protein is CASSILAGGTDTQYF.

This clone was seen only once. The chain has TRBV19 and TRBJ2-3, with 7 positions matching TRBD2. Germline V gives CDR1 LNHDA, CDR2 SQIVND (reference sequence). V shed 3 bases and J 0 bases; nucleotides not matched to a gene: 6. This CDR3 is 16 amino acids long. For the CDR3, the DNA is TGTGCCAGTAGTATGGGGGGGACTACTAGCACAGATACGCAGTATTTT. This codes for CASSMGGTTSTDTQYF.

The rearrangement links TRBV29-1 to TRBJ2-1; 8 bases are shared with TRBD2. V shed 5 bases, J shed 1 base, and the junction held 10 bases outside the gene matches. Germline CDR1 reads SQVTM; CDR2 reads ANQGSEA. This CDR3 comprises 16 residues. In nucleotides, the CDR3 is TGCAGCGTTCCAAGCGGGAGAATTGGTTCCTACAATGAGCAGTTCTTC. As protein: CSVPSGRIGSYNEQFF.

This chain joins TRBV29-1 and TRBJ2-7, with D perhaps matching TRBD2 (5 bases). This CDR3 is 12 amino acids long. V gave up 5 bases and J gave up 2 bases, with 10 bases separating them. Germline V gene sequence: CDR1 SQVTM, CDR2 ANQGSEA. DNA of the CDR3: TGCAGCGTTCCGGACTTAGCCTACGAGCAGTACTTC. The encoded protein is CSVPDLAYEQYF.

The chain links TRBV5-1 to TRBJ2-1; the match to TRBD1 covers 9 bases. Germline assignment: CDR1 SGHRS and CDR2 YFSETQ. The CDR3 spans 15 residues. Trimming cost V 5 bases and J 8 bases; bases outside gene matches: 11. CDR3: CASSSWGQGNDEQFF. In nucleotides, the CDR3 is TGCGCCAGCAGTTCGTGGGGACAGGGTAACGATGAGCAGTTCTTC.